Following are 24 T cell receptor beta chains from one sample sequenced in a study of T-cell reconstitution after alpha-beta-depleted transplantation in children (dated by TCRdb to between 2015 and 2016). The protocol used for the library was PCR. Reads for this sample came from an Illumina HiSeq 2500. Molecular barcoding was employed in the preparation of TCR libraries, with unique molecular identifiers being used to normalize TCRbeta repertoire quantification. The raw public data were reprocessed by TCRdb itself: fastp quality trimming at Q25, MiXCR clonotype calling, in-frame beta chains only. A single entry per CDR3 protein holds the most common genes and DNA from its merged rows. Counted in this sample were about 640,000 distinct CDR3 sequences; approximately 16% of them appeared once. 1.1% of the sample is in the top ten clones. Source: PBMCs from the stem cell graft donor, taken from the stem cell graft. Every receptor here comes from a human donor who donated a stem cell graft to a child with acute myeloid leukemia.

This clonotype was detected ten times or more. V is TRBV29-1 and J is TRBJ2-1, with TRBD1 as a possible D gene (6 bases). This CDR3 has 14 amino acids. Between the trimmed V and J ends, which lost 3 bases and 2 bases, there was a span of 11 bases. Germline loops: CDR1 SQVTM, CDR2 ANQGSEA. CDR3 sequence reads: CSVDRTATYNEQFF. CDR3 nucleotide sequence: TGCAGCGTTGATCGGACAGCCACCTACAATGAGCAGTTCTTC.

The chain joins TRBV4-1 to TRBJ1-5, with D hard to call. CDR1 is MGHRA, CDR2 YSYEKL, per germline. The CDR3 contains 17 residues. Trimming removed 2 bases from V and 1 base from J, with 15 bases in between. CDR3 nucleotides: TGCGCCAGCAGCCAACAAGCCCCCGGGGAGAGCAATCAGCCCCAGCATTTT. Translated, it gives CASSQQAPGESNQPQHF.

Only a few counts were recorded for this clonotype. CDR3 bases: TGTGCCAGCAGCCGCCGGGGATCTGAGCAGTTCTTC. Its translation is CASSRRGSEQFF. V is TRBV7-3 and J is TRBJ2-1; D might be TRBD2 (5 bases). Trimming shortened V by 5 bases and J by 9 bases, and 11 bases separated the two germline ends. Germline CDR1 SGHTA, CDR2 FQGTGA. CDR3 length equals 12 residues.

This clonotype was counted many times. This chain uses TRBV27 with TRBJ1-2, with D unclear. The CDR3 runs 15 residues. V shed 6 bases and J shed 4 bases, with 18 bases lying between them. Germline lookup yields CDR1 MNHEY and CDR2 SMNVEV (reference sequence). Here the CDR3 DNA reads TGTGCCAGCAGCCTCAACTCCGGAAGGATCTATGGCTACACCTTC. The encoded protein is CASSLNSGRIYGYTF.

The rearrangement uses TRBV12-3 or TRBV12-4 and TRBJ1-2; 10 positions agree with TRBD1. This CDR3 spans 16 amino acids. With V trimmed by 5 bases and J by 2 bases, 8 bases remained unmatched. For the CDR3, the DNA is TGTGCCAGCAGTCCGATGACAGGGGGCCTAAACTATGGCTACACCTTC. It encodes CASSPMTGGLNYGYTF.

In this sample, this clonotype turned up a few times. The genes are TRBV4-1 and TRBJ2-5, with unresolved D. Trimming stripped 0 bases from V and 4 bases from J, with 6 bases between. Germline lookup yields CDR1 MGHRA and CDR2 YSYEKL. CDR3 size: 13 residues. As DNA, the CDR3 is TGCGCCAGCAGCCAAGATAAGGGAGAGACCCAGTACTTC. Translation gives CASSQDKGETQYF.

In its sample, this clonotype was seen many times. V gene TRBV20-1 combines with J gene TRBJ2-4; D tentatively fits TRBD1 or TRBD2 (5 bases each). This CDR3 contains 13 residues. Germline CDR1 reads DFQATT; CDR2 reads SNEGSKA (reference sequence). V shed 6 bases and J shed 3 bases, with 12 bases lying between them. As DNA, the CDR3 is TGCAGTGCCCCCGGGACGGACAAAAACATTCAGTACTTC. This translates into CSAPGTDKNIQYF.

The genes are TRBV5-6 and TRBJ2-7; possibly TRBD1 or TRBD2 for D (5 bases each). V lost 2 bases and J lost 4, with 22 bases in between. This CDR3 is 17 amino acids long. The germline gives CDR1 SGHDT, CDR2 YYEEEE. The CDR3 spells CASSFWSGSGKGYEQYV. The CDR3 DNA sequence: TGTGCCAGCAGCTTCTGGAGTGGATCGGGGAAGGGGTACGAGCAGTACGTC.

Many counts were recorded for this clonotype. The chain couples TRBV13 to TRBJ1-1, with D unclear. The CDR3 contains 16 residues. Trimming cost V 4 bases and J 0 bases, with 15 bases left between them. The germline V gene encodes CDR1 PRHDT and CDR2 FYEKMQ (reference sequence). This CDR3 is CASSSRTQVLNTEAFF. CDR3 nucleotides: TGTGCCAGCAGCTCCCGGACGCAGGTTTTGAACACTGAAGCTTTCTTT.

This clonotype was seen ten or more times. The gene calls are TRBV20-1 and TRBJ1-1; TRBD1 agrees at 7 bases. This CDR3 has 14 residues. The V gene end was trimmed by 5 bases and the J gene end by 0 bases; junction bases not matched to a gene: 6. The germline V gene has CDR1 DFQATT and CDR2 SNEGSKA (reference sequence). The CDR3 bases are TGCAGTGCTTGGGACAGTGGACTGAACACTGAAGCTTTCTTT. This codes for CSAWDSGLNTEAFF.

This chain joins TRBV2 and TRBJ1-2; tentatively, D is TRBD1 (6 bases). This CDR3 is 13 amino acids long. CDR1 is SNHLY and CDR2 is FYNNEI in the germline V gene. Between the trimmed V and J ends, which lost 4 bases and 5 bases, there was a span of 11 bases. CDR3 protein: CASSAGRGYGYTF. The CDR3 DNA is TGTGCCAGCAGTGCGGGCAGGGGATATGGCTACACCTTC.

This clonotype occurred many times. The chain links TRBV20-1 to TRBJ2-1, with D perhaps assigned TRBD1 or TRBD2 (7 bases each). Germline CDR1 reads DFQATT; CDR2 reads SNEGSKA (reference sequence). The CDR3 spans 16 residues. V was trimmed by 0 bases and J by 3 bases, leaving 15 bases between them. The CDR3, as DNA: TGCAGTGCTAGAGATATTGCAGGGGGGGTCTACAATGAGCAGTTCTTC. Translating gives CSARDIAGGVYNEQFF.

Many counts were recorded for this clonotype. V is TRBV20-1 and J is TRBJ2-5, with unresolved D. Trimming cost V 0 bases and J 7 bases, with 12 bases left between them. This CDR3 spans 13 amino acids. Per germline, CDR1 DFQATT and CDR2 SNEGSKA (reference sequence). The CDR3, as DNA: TGCAGTGCTAGAGACGGCGATTGGGGGACCCAGTACTTC. Amino acid sequence: CSARDGDWGTQYF.

This sequence joins TRBV27 and TRBJ2-3; tentative D call: TRBD2 (5 bases). Trimming removed 2 bases from V and 0 bases from J, with 9 bases in between. CDR3 length: 15 amino acids. Per the germline V gene, CDR1 is MNHEY and CDR2 is SMNVEV (reference sequence). In nucleotides, the CDR3 is TGTGCCAGCAGTTTAGTCGGACTGAGCACAGATACGCAGTATTTT. Its protein product is CASSLVGLSTDTQYF.

This clonotype has a count of ten or more. The chain has TRBV6-1 and TRBJ2-3; 10 bases agree with TRBD2. CDR3 length: 15 amino acids. Germline loops: CDR1 MNHNS, CDR2 SASEGT. Trimming at V came to 6 bases and at J to 6 bases, leaving 9 bases not matched to a gene. CDR3 DNA: TGTGCCAGCAGAGAGGGACTAGCGCCCGGGGATACGCAGTATTTT. It specifies CASREGLAPGDTQYF.

Ten or more counts support this clonotype. The chain couples TRBV4-2 to TRBJ2-7; 7 bases fit TRBD2. Germline V gene sequence: CDR1 LGHNA, CDR2 YNFKEQ. J was trimmed by 2 bases and V by 0 bases; bases with no gene match: 4. The CDR3 consists of 15 residues. CDR3 residues: CASSQDPRGAYEQYF. Here the CDR3 DNA reads TGTGCCAGCAGCCAAGATCCTCGGGGGGCCTACGAGCAGTACTTC.

This clonotype came up a few times. The CDR3 sequence: CASEGHGSYEQYF. In DNA, the CDR3 is TGTGCCAGCGAGGGACATGGATCGTACGAGCAGTACTTC. The chain joins TRBV12-3 or TRBV12-4 to TRBJ2-7; TRBD1 is a possible D gene (6 bases). The CDR3 extends over 13 amino acids. V lost 8 bases and J lost 4, with 15 bases in between.

The count of this clonotype is one. A read error is possible here, since a much larger clone lies one base away. The chain couples TRBV7-3 to TRBJ1-1; no definite D call. Looked up from germline, CDR1 is SGHTA and CDR2 is FQGTGA. The CDR3 contains 14 residues. Written as DNA, the CDR3 is TGTGCCAGCAGCTTGGGAGGGTCTGGCACTGACGCTTTCTTT. This encodes CASSLGGSGTDAFF.

The chain combines TRBV4-3 with TRBJ1-6; the match to TRBD1 covers 9 bases. The CDR3 sequence is 16 residues long. Germline V gives CDR1 LGHNA, CDR2 YSLEER. Trimming at V came to 4 bases and at J to 6 bases, leaving 7 bases not matched to a gene. The CDR3 DNA reads as TGCGCCAGCAGCCCGACCCACAGGGGGCTTAATTCACCCCTCCACTTT. This sequence encodes CASSPTHRGLNSPLHF.

Ten or more counts support this clonotype. The V and J genes are TRBV15 and TRBJ2-5, with D perhaps given as TRBD1 or TRBD2 (6 bases each). V dropped 1 base and J dropped 4 bases, with 13 bases sitting between them. The CDR3 totals 15 residues. Germline V gene sequence: CDR1 LNHNV, CDR2 YYDKDF (reference sequence). CDR3: CATSRVAGQRETQYF. The CDR3 DNA follows: TGTGCCACCAGCAGAGTGGCGGGACAAAGAGAGACCCAGTACTTC.

This clonotype was detected many times. The chain joins TRBV27 to TRBJ2-2, with 8 bases identical to TRBD1. The ends lost 0 bases at V and 5 bases at J; junction bases unmatched: 8. Germline V gene lookup returns CDR1 MNHEY and CDR2 SMNVEV (reference sequence). CDR3 length: 17 residues. The CDR3 reads CASSLSRQGARTGELFF. The CDR3 coding sequence is TGTGCCAGCAGTTTATCGAGGCAGGGGGCACGAACCGGGGAGCTGTTTTTT.

Only a few counts were recorded for this clonotype. The chain couples TRBV4-1 to TRBJ2-7, with TRBD1 as a possible D gene (6 bases). This CDR3 is 15 amino acids long. Trimming stripped 0 bases from V and 2 bases from J, with 11 bases between. Germline V gene sequence: CDR1 MGHRA, CDR2 YSYEKL. CDR3 DNA: TGCGCCAGCAGCCAAGATAACGGACAGCCCTACGAGCAGTACTTC. It codes for CASSQDNGQPYEQYF.

This chain joins TRBV5-1 and TRBJ2-7; D could derive from TRBD1 or TRBD2 (5 bases each). V was pared by 4 bases and J by 0 bases, with 11 bases between. Germline V lookup: CDR1 SGHRS, CDR2 YFSETQ. This CDR3 is built from 14 residues. Written as DNA, the CDR3 is TGCGCCAGCAGCGTGGGAGACAGCTCCTACGAGCAGTACGTC. This sequence encodes CASSVGDSSYEQYV.

This clonotype was seen ten or more times. This rearrangement joins TRBV28 to TRBJ1-2; unclear D gene. CDR1 and CDR2 (germline): MDHEN, SYDVKM. V gave up 8 bases and J gave up 6 bases, with 4 bases separating them. The CDR3 has 9 residues. The CDR3 loop is CASGDGYTF. CDR3 coding DNA: TGTGCCAGCGGGGATGGCTACACCTTC.